The next 2 T cell receptor beta chains were all read from a single sample in a study of blood T cell repertoires in COVID-19. The table came from immunoSEQ multiplex PCR; TCRdb's copy has only in-frame clones and leaves some out. The sample consists of about 110,000 clones, 85% to 95% of them appearing once. Input material: peripheral blood. The receptors come from a woman in her thirties with acute or convalescent COVID-19.

Here the CDR3 reads CASSTPTSGRAIYNEQFF. The DNA for the CDR3 is TGTGCCAGCAGTACACCGACTAGCGGGAGGGCAATTTACAATGAGCAGTTCTTC. J is TRBJ2-1 and V is TRBV27; TRBD2 matches at 14 bases. The J segment lost 4 bases and the V segment lost 5 bases, leaving 10 bases of the junction unmatched. The CDR3 covers 18 residues. Germline V gives CDR1 MNHEY, CDR2 SMNVEV (reference sequence).

J is TRBJ1-1 and V is TRBV10-3; D is undetermined. This CDR3 is built from 13 residues. Trimming left V 7 bases short and J 1 base short, with 10 bases between. Germline CDR1 and CDR2: ENHRY and SYGVKD. The CDR3 DNA reads as TGTGCCATCACCCGGGAACAGAACACTGAAGCTTTCTTT. Protein: CAITREQNTEAFF.